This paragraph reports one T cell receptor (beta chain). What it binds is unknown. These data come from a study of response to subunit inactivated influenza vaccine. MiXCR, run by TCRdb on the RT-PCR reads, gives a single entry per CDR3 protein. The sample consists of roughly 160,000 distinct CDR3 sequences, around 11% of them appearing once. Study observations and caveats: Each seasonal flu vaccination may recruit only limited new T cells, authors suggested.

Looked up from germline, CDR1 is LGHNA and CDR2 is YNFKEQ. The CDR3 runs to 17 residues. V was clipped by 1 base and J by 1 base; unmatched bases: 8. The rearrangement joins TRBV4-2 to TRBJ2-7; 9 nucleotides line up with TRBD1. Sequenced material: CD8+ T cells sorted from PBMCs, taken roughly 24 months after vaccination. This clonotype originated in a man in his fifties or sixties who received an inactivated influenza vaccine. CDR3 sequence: CASSQVSPGQGSYEQYF. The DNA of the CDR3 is TGTGCCAGCAGCCAAGTTTCCCCGGGACAGGGATCCTACGAGCAGTACTTC.